Ten or more counts support the clone carrying this T cell receptor beta chain. As yet, its antigen is unknown. The sample comes from a study of blood T cells in healthy people across ages. Study summary: Per two T cells, template switching captured roughly one barcoded beta molecule. The study, taken as a whole, reports: The unsorted PBMCs prevented any conclusive comparison of naive versus antigen-experienced cells.

Sample-barcoded 5' priming and a J-beta primer mix drove a second PCR of roughly 6 to 12 cycles. TCRdb reprocessed the 5' RACE reads with MiXCR, giving one entry per CDR3 protein. The table has hundreds of thousands of distinct CDR3 sequences, roughly two fifths seen once; the top ten hold about 30%. This CDR3 is 13 amino acids long. Germline CDR1 is SQVTM and CDR2 is ANQGSEA. V lost 4 bases and J lost 6, with 13 bases in between. The authors drew 7.5 to 10 milliliters of peripheral blood from each donor. A minimum of 6 million PBMCs was isolated per sample. Sample: blood. The chain recombines TRBV29-1 with TRBJ2-1, with D possibly TRBD2 on 5 matching bases. The sequence derives from a man aged 80 or over in good health. The CDR3 is CSVGGSRSNEQFF. CDR3 in DNA: TGCAGCGTTGGAGGGTCAAGGTCCAATGAGCAGTTCTTC.